The present T cell receptor beta chain was sequenced within a study of blood T cell repertoires in COVID-19. About the study: Sample material is recorded as cDNA or gDNA derived from T cells, B-cell-depleted T cells, or PBMCs.

Trimming left V 2 bases short and J 1 base short, with 11 bases between. Germline lookup yields CDR1 SQVTM and CDR2 ANQGSEA. CDR3 length: 14 amino acids. Measured with immunoSEQ multiplex PCR; TCRdb has only the in-frame clones, and not every one. The data show about 190,000 clones, approximately 85% seen once. What was sequenced was peripheral blood. The genes are TRBV29-1 and TRBJ1-1; the D gene is possibly TRBD1 (6 bases). The source of this sequence is a woman in her 70s with active or convalescent COVID-19. The CDR3 is CSVEKGGANTEAFF. CDR3 in DNA: TGCAGCGTTGAAAAGGGGGGGGCGAACACTGAAGCTTTCTTT. Full variable domain (rest looked up from reference TRBV29-1 and TRBJ1-1): SAVISQKPSRDICQRGTSLTIQCQVDSQVTMMFWYRQQPGQSLTLIATANQGSEATYESGFVIDKFPISRPNLTFSTLTVSNMSPEDSSIYLCSVEKGGANTEAFFGQGTRLTVV.